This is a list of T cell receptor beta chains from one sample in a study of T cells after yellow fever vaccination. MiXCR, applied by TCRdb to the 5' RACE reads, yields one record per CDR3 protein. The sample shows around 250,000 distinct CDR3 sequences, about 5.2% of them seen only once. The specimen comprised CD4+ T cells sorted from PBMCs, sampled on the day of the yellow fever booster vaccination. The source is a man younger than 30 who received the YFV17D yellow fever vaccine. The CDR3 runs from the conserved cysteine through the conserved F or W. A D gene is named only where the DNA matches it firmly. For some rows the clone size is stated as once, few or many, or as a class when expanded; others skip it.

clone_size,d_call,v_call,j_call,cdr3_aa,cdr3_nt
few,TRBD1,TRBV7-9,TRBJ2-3,CASSDYRGQWADTQYF,TGTGCCAGCAGCGATTACAGGGGGCAGTGGGCGGATACGCAGTATTTT
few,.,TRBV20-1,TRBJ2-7,CSARAPVRAGEQYF,TGCAGTGCTAGAGCCCCCGTCCGGGCGGGAGAGCAGTACTTC
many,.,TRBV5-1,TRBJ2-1,CASSDRPGREAGEQFF,TGCGCCAGCAGCGACCGCCCCGGCAGGGAGGCAGGTGAGCAGTTCTTC
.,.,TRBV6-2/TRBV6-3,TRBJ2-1,CASSTRGGEQFF,TGTGCCAGCAGTACTAGGGGTGGAGAGCAGTTCTTC
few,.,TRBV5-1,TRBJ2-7,CASSLFSGASYEQYF,TGCGCCAGCAGCTTGTTCTCAGGGGCGTCCTACGAGCAGTACTTC
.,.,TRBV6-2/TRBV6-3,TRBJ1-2,CASNSRRYGYTF,TGTGCCAGCAATTCGCGGCGCTATGGCTACACCTTC
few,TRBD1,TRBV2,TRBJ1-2,CASSPQGTGSGYTF,TGTGCCAGCAGTCCTCAGGGGACAGGGTCAGGCTACACCTTC
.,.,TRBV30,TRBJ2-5,CAWSSHAGTQVVETQYF,TGTGCCTGGAGTTCACACGCCGGGACACAAGTGGTGGAGACCCAGTACTTC
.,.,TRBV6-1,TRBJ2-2,CASSVDRPPNTGELFF,TGTGCCAGCAGTGTTGACAGGCCCCCGAACACCGGGGAGCTGTTTTTT
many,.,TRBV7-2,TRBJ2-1,CASSLSRAPYNEQFF,TGTGCCAGCAGCCTCTCAAGGGCCCCCTACAATGAGCAGTTCTTC
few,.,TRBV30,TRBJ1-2,CAWSVGIRGLRYGYTF,TGTGCCTGGAGTGTGGGCATCAGGGGTCTGCGCTATGGCTACACCTTC
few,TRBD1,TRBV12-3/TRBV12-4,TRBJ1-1,CASSPSRGLGNTEAFF,TGTGCCAGCAGTCCCTCCAGGGGGCTTGGAAACACTGAAGCTTTCTTT
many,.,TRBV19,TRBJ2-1,CASSSTRSYNEQFF,TGTGCCAGTAGTTCGACGAGATCCTACAATGAGCAGTTCTTC
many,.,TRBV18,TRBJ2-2,CASSPLAGELFF,TGTGCCAGCTCACCACTTGCCGGGGAGCTGTTTTTT